These 25 T cell receptor beta chains were sequenced from one sample in a study of shared clonotypes between healthy human individuals. Profiled with immunoSEQ multiplex PCR; TCRdb holds only in-frame clones, not every one. The sample includes some 2.1 million clones, 85% to 95% of them seen just once. The sample was naive CD4+ T cells sorted from blood. The subset here: CD45RA+ positively selected. The receptors stem from a man in his late teens or twenties in good health.

The gene calls are TRBV15 and TRBJ2-7, with D possibly matching TRBD1 (5 bases). Germline CDR1 and CDR2: LNHNV and YYDKDF (reference sequence). CDR3 length equals 16 residues. Trimming left V 0 bases short and J 2 bases short, with 14 bases between. The CDR3 sequence is CATSRDGRAVPYEQYF. CDR3 bases: TGTGCCACCAGCAGAGATGGCAGGGCAGTCCCCTACGAGCAGTACTTC. The variable domain in full, with the rest retrieved from reference TRBV15 and TRBJ2-7, is DAMVIQNPRYQVTQFGKPVTLSCSQTLNHNVMYWYQQKSSQAPKLLFHYYDKDFNNEADTPDNFQSRRPNTSFCFLDIRSPGLGDTAMYLCATSRDGRAVPYEQYFGPGTRLTVT.

J is TRBJ2-7 and V is TRBV18, with 9 bases lining up with TRBD1. Germline lookup yields CDR1 KGHSH and CDR2 LQKENI. After removal of 6 bases from V and 5 bases from J, the junction contained 8 bases not matched to a gene. The CDR3 runs 14 residues. CDR3 coding DNA: TGTGCCAGCTCTCTTGGACAGGGGACGAACGAGCAGTACTTC. Amino acid sequence: CASSLGQGTNEQYF.

This chain uses TRBV15 with TRBJ2-2, with 12 bases aligning to TRBD1. The V gene's germline CDR1 is LNHNV and CDR2 YYDKDF (reference sequence). The V gene end was trimmed by 5 bases and the J gene end by 5 bases; junction bases not matched to a gene: 6. The CDR3 runs to 16 residues. The CDR3 DNA is TGTGCCACCAGCGCGCCGGGACAGGGGGCGACCGGGGAGCTGTTTTTT. Its translation: CATSAPGQGATGELFF.

This rearrangement joins TRBV5-4 to TRBJ2-2; D is ambiguous. This CDR3 has 16 amino acids. V was shortened by 7 bases and J by 1 base, with 17 bases between the two germline ends. Germline lookup yields CDR1 SGHNT and CDR2 YYREEE (reference sequence). CDR3 residues: CASGYIGLGNTGELFF. The DNA of the CDR3 is TGTGCCAGCGGCTATATCGGCCTGGGGAACACCGGGGAGCTGTTTTTT.

The rearrangement uses TRBV28 and TRBJ1-4; no firm D call. The V end was cut by 1 base, the J end by 5 bases, with 11 bases between. Germline V gene sequence: CDR1 MDHEN, CDR2 SYDVKM. This CDR3 contains 15 residues. The CDR3, as DNA: TGTGCCAGCAGTTTATCGGTAATCACAAATGAAAAACTGTTTTTT. Encoded protein: CASSLSVITNEKLFF.

The chain has TRBV28 and TRBJ1-6; 9 bases match TRBD1. The ends lost 5 bases at V and 7 bases at J; junction bases unmatched: 6. Germline CDR1 is MDHEN and CDR2 is SYDVKM. CDR3 length equals 15 residues. CDR3 DNA sequence: TGTGCCAGCAGTAAAACCGGGACAGGGAATTCACCCCTCCACTTT. Protein: CASSKTGTGNSPLHF.

The V call is TRBV5-1, the J call TRBJ2-3, with unresolved D. Germline assignment: CDR1 SGHRS and CDR2 YFSETQ. V lost 1 base and J lost 1, with 7 bases in between. This CDR3 contains 14 residues. CDR3 bases: TGCGCCAGCAGCTTGTTCTGGGGCACAGATACGCAGTATTTT. Translated: CASSLFWGTDTQYF.

This sequence joins TRBV6-1 and TRBJ1-2, with D possibly matching TRBD1 (5 bases). This CDR3 is 15 amino acids long. Germline-derived CDR1 and CDR2 are MNHNS and SASEGT. Between the trimmed V and J ends, which lost 1 base and 2 bases, there was a span of 11 bases. The CDR3 DNA is TGTGCCAGCAGTGAAGGGGGAGGGGCGAACTATGGCTACACCTTC. Translating gives CASSEGGGANYGYTF.

This clone was counted between two and nine times. The chain couples TRBV6-6 to TRBJ1-5; no firm D call. V was trimmed by 2 bases and J by 1 base, leaving 12 bases between them. CDR1 MNHNY and CDR2 SVGAGI come from the germline V gene (reference sequence). The CDR3 loop spans 16 amino acids. CDR3 residues: CASSYGSPSSNQPQHF. CDR3 DNA sequence: TGTGCCAGCAGTTACGGGTCCCCTTCGAGCAATCAGCCCCAGCATTTT.

The chain has TRBV2 and TRBJ2-5, with 8 bases matching TRBD2. After removal of 8 bases from V and 4 bases from J, the junction contained 12 bases not matched to a gene. There are 15 residues in the CDR3. Germline V gives CDR1 SNHLY, CDR2 FYNNEI. The CDR3 loop is CASLGISGGRETQYF. CDR3 coding DNA: TGTGCCAGCCTGGGGATAAGCGGGGGACGAGAGACCCAGTACTTC.

In its sample, this clone was seen once. The V gene is TRBV10-2, the J gene TRBJ1-5; tentative D call: TRBD1 (5 bases). V lost 3 bases and J 4 bases, leaving 7 bases between the germline ends. The CDR3 contains 13 residues. Looked up from germline, CDR1 is WSHSY and CDR2 is SAAADI. CDR3 residues: CASSEQENQPQHF. The CDR3 nucleotides read TGCGCCAGCAGTGAACAGGAGAATCAGCCCCAGCATTTT.

This chain links TRBV19 with TRBJ2-3; D may be TRBD1 or TRBD2 (5 bases each). Germline loops: CDR1 LNHDA, CDR2 SQIVND (reference sequence). Trimming took 5 bases from V and 4 from J, leaving 16 bases between them. There are 15 residues in the CDR3. The DNA for the CDR3 is TGTGCCAGTAGTCTAATCCGGGACGTAGCAGATACGCAGTATTTT. Translation gives CASSLIRDVADTQYF.

The chain uses TRBV5-1 and TRBJ2-3; maybe TRBD2 (7 bases). Trimming removed 3 bases at V and 0 bases at J, with 17 bases between. The CDR3 is made up of 17 amino acids. Germline V CDR1 and CDR2: SGHRS, YFSETQ. CDR3 sequence (DNA): TGCGCCAGCAGCTCCGGGGGCGGGGGTGCTAGCACAGATACGCAGTATTTT. Translation gives CASSSGGGGASTDTQYF.

The chain recombines TRBV6-6 with TRBJ2-5; the D call may be TRBD1 or TRBD2 (5 bases each). This CDR3 is 14 amino acids long. The germline V gene encodes CDR1 MNHNY and CDR2 SVGAGI (reference sequence). The V gene lost 2 bases and the J gene lost 5 bases, with 12 bases spanning the gap. In DNA form, the CDR3 reads TGTGCCAGCAGTTACGGGGGATCAAGGGAGACCCAGTACTTC. Its protein product is CASSYGGSRETQYF.

J is TRBJ1-1 and V is TRBV12-1. TRBV12-1 is shown as a pseudogene. The CDR3 has 13 amino acids. The CDR3 reads CASMPALNTEAFF. In DNA form, the CDR3 reads TGTGCCAGCATGCCGGCCCTGAACACTGAAGCTTTCTTT.

This chain joins TRBV10-2 and TRBJ1-5; unclear D gene. Germline-derived CDR1 and CDR2 are WSHSY and SAAADI. The CDR3 is 16 residues long. Trimming shortened V by 3 bases and J by 0 bases, and 12 bases separated the two germline ends. CDR3 residues: CASSEDGQHSNQPQHF. The CDR3 DNA reads as TGCGCCAGCAGTGAAGACGGGCAGCATAGCAATCAGCCCCAGCATTTT.

The genes are TRBV7-9 and TRBJ1-4; 8 bases are a match to TRBD1. The CDR3 loop spans 15 amino acids. The J segment lost 4 bases and the V segment lost 5 bases, leaving 6 bases of the junction unmatched. Germline CDR1 is SEHNR and CDR2 is FQNEAQ (reference sequence). The CDR3 coding sequence is TGTGCCAGCAGCGGCAGGACAGGGAGTAATGAAAAACTGTTTTTT. Amino acid sequence: CASSGRTGSNEKLFF.

The chain combines TRBV30 with TRBJ2-6; D is perhaps TRBD1 (5 bases). Between the trimmed V and J ends, which lost 7 bases and 4 bases, there was a span of 8 bases. CDR3 size: 12 residues. Germline lookup yields CDR1 GTSNPN and CDR2 SVGIG (reference sequence). Written as DNA, the CDR3 is TGTGCCTCAGGGTACGGGGCCAACGTCCTGACTTTC. It encodes CASGYGANVLTF.

V is TRBV6-1 and J is TRBJ1-4; D remains ambiguous. The V and J ends lost 4 bases and 0 bases respectively, with 9 bases between them. This CDR3 has 15 residues. The V gene's germline CDR1 is MNHNS and CDR2 SASEGT. The CDR3 spells CASSAPQATNEKLFF. CDR3 nucleotides: TGTGCCAGCAGTGCCCCACAAGCAACTAATGAAAAACTGTTTTTT.

V gene TRBV7-9 combines with J gene TRBJ2-5; D gene ambiguous. V lost 5 bases to trimming and J lost 2 bases, with 3 bases between them. The CDR3 runs 11 residues. Germline CDR1 is SEHNR and CDR2 is FQNEAQ (reference sequence). For the CDR3, the DNA is TGTGCCAGCAGCAAACAAGAGACCCAGTACTTC. Translated: CASSKQETQYF.

This chain joins TRBV30 and TRBJ2-6, with D perhaps TRBD1 (6 bases). The CDR3 loop spans 16 amino acids. V was pared by 0 bases and J by 3 bases, with 12 bases between. CDR1 GTSNPN and CDR2 SVGIG come from the germline V gene (reference sequence). The DNA for the CDR3 is TGTGCCTGGAGTGTGAAGCCAGGGGTTGGGGCCAACGTCCTGACTTTC. This sequence encodes CAWSVKPGVGANVLTF.

This clone has only one observation. The rearrangement uses TRBV5-1 and TRBJ2-5; D is undetermined. V lost 0 bases and J 4 bases, leaving 10 bases between the germline ends. The CDR3 has 14 amino acids. Germline CDR1 reads SGHRS; CDR2 reads YFSETQ. CDR3 sequence reads: CASSLVGISETQYF. The CDR3 bases are TGCGCCAGCAGCTTGGTTGGGATTTCAGAGACCCAGTACTTC.

The chain couples TRBV7-2 to TRBJ1-5; possible D gene TRBD1, 6 bases. Germline CDR1 and CDR2: SGHTA and FQGNSA. There are 15 residues in the CDR3. Trimming pared 2 bases from V and 6 bases from J, leaving 14 bases between. CDR3 sequence: CASSLSGAQGQPQHF. For the CDR3, the DNA is TGTGCCAGCAGCTTATCGGGGGCGCAGGGTCAGCCCCAGCATTTT.

V is TRBV5-1 and J is TRBJ2-2; TRBD1 matches 7 bases. Unmatched junction bases numbered 7, after V lost 0 bases and J lost 5 bases. The CDR3 loop spans 16 amino acids. Germline V gene sequence: CDR1 SGHRS, CDR2 YFSETQ. CDR3 loop: CASSLDNLQGTGELFF. Here the CDR3 DNA reads TGCGCCAGCAGCTTGGATAACCTACAGGGGACCGGGGAGCTGTTTTTT.

The table lists this clone with a few counts. This sequence joins TRBV6-1 and TRBJ1-2; no firm D call. CDR1 and CDR2 (germline): MNHNS, SASEGT. V dropped 0 bases and J dropped 4 bases, with 9 bases sitting between them. CDR3 length: 14 residues. The CDR3 DNA follows: TGTGCCAGCAGTGAAGCGGGTACACGCTATGGCTACACCTTC. This codes for CASSEAGTRYGYTF.